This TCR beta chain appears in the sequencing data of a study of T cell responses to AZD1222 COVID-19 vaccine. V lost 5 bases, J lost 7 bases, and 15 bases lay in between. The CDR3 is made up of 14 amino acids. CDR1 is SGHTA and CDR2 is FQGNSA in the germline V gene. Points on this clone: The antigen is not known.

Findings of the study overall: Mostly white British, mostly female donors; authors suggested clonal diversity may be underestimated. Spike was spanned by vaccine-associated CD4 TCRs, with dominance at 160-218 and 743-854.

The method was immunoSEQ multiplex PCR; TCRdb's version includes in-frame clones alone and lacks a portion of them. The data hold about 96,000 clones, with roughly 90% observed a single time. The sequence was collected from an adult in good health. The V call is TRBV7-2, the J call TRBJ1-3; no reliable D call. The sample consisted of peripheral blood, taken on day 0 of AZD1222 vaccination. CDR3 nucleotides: TGTGCCAGCAGCCTAGGTCTCCGCGGCAACACCATATATTTT. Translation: CASSLGLRGNTIYF. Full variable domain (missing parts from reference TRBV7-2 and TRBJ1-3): GAGVSQSPSNKVTEKGKDVELRCDPISGHTALYWYRQSLGQGLEFLIYFQGNSAPDKSGLPSDRFSAERTGGSVSTLTIQRTQQEDSAVYLCASSLGLRGNTIYFGEGSWLTVV.